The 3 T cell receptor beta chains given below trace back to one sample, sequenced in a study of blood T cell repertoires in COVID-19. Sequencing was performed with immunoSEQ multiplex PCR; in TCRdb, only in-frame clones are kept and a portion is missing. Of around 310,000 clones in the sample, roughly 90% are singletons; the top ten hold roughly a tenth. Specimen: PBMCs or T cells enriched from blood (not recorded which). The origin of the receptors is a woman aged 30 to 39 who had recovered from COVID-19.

The CDR3 DNA is TGTGCCAGTAGCCAACAGGAAGAGACCCAGTACTTC. Amino acid sequence: CASSQQEETQYF. The V call is TRBV19, the J call TRBJ2-5; D is possibly TRBD1 (5 bases). The CDR3 sequence is 12 residues long. CDR1 LNHDA and CDR2 SQIVND come from the germline V gene (reference sequence). Trimming pared 6 bases from V and 3 bases from J, leaving 8 bases between.

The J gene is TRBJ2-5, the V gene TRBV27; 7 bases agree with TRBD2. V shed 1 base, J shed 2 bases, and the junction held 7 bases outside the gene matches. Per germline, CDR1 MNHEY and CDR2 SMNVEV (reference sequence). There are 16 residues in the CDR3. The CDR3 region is CASSLFPGGGQETQYF. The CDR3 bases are TGTGCCAGCAGTTTATTTCCGGGAGGTGGGCAAGAGACCCAGTACTTC.

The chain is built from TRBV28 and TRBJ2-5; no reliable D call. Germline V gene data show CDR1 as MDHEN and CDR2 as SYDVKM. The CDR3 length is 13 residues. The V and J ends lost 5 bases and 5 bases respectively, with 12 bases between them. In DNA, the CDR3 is TGTGCCAGCAGTGTAAGCCTTCGGGAGACCCAGTACTTC. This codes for CASSVSLRETQYF.